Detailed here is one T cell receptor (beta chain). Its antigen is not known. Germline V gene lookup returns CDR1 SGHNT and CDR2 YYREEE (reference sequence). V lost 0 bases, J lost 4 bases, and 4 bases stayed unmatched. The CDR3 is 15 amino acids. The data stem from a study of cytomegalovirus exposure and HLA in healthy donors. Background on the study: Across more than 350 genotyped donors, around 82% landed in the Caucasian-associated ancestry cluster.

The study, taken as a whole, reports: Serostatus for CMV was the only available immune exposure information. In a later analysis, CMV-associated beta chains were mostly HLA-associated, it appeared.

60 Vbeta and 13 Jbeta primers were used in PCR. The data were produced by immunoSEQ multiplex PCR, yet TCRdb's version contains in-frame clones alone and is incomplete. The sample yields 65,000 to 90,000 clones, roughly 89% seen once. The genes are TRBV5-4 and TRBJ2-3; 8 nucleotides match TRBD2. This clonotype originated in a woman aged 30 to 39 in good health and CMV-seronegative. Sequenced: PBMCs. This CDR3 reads CASSLGGRRSDTQYF. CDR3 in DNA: TGTGCCAGCAGCTTGGGCGGGAGGAGGTCAGATACGCAGTATTTT. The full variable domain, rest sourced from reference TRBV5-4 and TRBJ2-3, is ETGVTQSPTHLIKTRGQQVTLRCSSQSGHNTVSWYQQALGQGPQFIFQYYREEENGRGNFPPRFSGLQFPNYSSELNVNALELDDSALYLCASSLGGRRSDTQYFGPGTRLTVL.